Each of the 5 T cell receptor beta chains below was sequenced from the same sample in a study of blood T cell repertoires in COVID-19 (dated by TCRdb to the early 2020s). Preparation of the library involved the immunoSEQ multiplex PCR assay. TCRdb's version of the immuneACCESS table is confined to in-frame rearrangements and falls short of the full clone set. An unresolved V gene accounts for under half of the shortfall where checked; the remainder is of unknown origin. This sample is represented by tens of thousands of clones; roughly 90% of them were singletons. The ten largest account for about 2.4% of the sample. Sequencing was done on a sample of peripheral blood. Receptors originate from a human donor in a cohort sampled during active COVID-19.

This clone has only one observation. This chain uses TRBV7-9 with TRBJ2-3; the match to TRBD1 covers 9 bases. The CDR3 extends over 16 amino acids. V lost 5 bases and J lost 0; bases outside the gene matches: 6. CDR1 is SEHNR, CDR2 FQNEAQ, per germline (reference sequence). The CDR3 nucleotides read TGTGCCAGCAGCCGAGGGACAGGGCAAAGCACAGATACGCAGTATTTT. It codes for CASSRGTGQSTDTQYF.

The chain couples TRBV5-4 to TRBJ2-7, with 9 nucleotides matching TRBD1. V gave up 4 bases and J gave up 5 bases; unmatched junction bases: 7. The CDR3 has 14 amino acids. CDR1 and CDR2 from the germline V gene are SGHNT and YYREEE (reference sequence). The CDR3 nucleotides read TGTGCCAGCAGCCTCGGGACAGGGACGCACGAGCAGTACTTC. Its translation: CASSLGTGTHEQYF.

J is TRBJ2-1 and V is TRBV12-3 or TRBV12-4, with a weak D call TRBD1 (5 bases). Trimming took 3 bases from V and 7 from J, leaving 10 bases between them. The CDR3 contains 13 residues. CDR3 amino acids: CASSLNRWNEQFF. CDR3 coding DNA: TGTGCCAGCAGTTTGAACAGGTGGAATGAGCAGTTCTTC.

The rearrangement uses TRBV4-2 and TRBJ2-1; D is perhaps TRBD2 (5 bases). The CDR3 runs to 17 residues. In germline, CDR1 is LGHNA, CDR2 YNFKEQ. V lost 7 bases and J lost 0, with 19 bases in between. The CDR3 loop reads CASTSSREGSSYNEQFF. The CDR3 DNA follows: TGTGCCAGCACCTCCAGTCGCGAGGGAAGCTCCTACAATGAGCAGTTCTTC.

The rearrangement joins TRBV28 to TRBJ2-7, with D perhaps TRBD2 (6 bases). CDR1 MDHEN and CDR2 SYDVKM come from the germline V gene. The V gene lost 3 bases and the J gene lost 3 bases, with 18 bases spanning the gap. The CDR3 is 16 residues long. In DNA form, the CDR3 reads TGTGCCAGCAGTTTCGGGATCGGGACTTCCCTCTACGAGCAGTACTTC. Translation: CASSFGIGTSLYEQYF. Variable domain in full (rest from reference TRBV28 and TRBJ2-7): DVKVTQSSRYLVKRTGEKVFLECVQDMDHENMFWYRQDPGLGLRLIYFSYDVKMKEKGDIPEGYSVSREKKERFSLILESASTNQTSMYLCASSFGIGTSLYEQYFGPGTRLTVT.